This passage covers 7 T cell receptor beta chains from one sample sequenced in a study of shared clonotypes between healthy human individuals. Sequencing was performed with immunoSEQ multiplex PCR; in TCRdb, only in-frame clones are kept and a portion is missing. The table lists 2 million to 3 million clones, more than 85% of them singletons. The specimen sequenced was naive CD4+ T cells from PBMCs. The subset denotes: CD45RA+ positively selected. The receptors originated from a man in his late teens or twenties in good health. Some clones in this sample may be carry-over from other donors' samples.

V usage is TRBV19 and J usage is TRBJ1-2; possible D gene TRBD1, 5 bases. The germline V and J ends were trimmed by 5 bases and 7 bases, with 8 bases remaining between them. The CDR3 is made up of 11 amino acids. Germline CDR1 and CDR2: LNHDA and SQIVND (reference sequence). CDR3 amino acids: CASSSQGGYTF. CDR3 sequence (DNA): TGTGCCAGTAGTTCTCAGGGTGGCTACACCTTC.

This clone was seen a handful of times. The chain carries TRBV4-3 and TRBJ2-3; 11 bases are a match to TRBD2. V dropped 1 base and J dropped 0; count of bases not matched to a gene: 3. Germline CDR1 and CDR2: LGHNA and YSLEER. The CDR3 runs 17 residues. DNA of the CDR3: TGCGCCAGCAGCCAAGTATGGACTAGCGGGAGCACAGATACGCAGTATTTT. It is translated as CASSQVWTSGSTDTQYF.

This chain uses TRBV14 with TRBJ2-2; D gene unclear. From germline, CDR1 is SGHDN and CDR2 FVKESK. V was trimmed by 0 bases and J by 0 bases, leaving 8 bases between them. CDR3 length: 16 residues. CDR3 region: CASSQDYSTNTGELFF. Written as DNA, the CDR3 is TGTGCCAGCAGCCAAGATTACAGTACGAACACCGGGGAGCTGTTTTTT.

This clone has a single count. Compared with germline, one end of the junction differs, possibly owing to a read error. Other DNA variants within this sample encode the same CDR3. This chain links TRBV4-2 with TRBJ2-2; 8 bases align to TRBD2. Germline V gene sequence: CDR1 LGHNA, CDR2 YNFKEQ. The CDR3 totals 16 residues. The CDR3 reads CASSHPSGQNTGELFF. The DNA of the CDR3 is TGTGCCAGTAGCCACCCTAGCGGGCAGAACACCGGGGAGCTGTTTTTT.

This chain links TRBV7-9 with TRBJ1-5; D is unresolved. Trimming shortened V by 1 base and J by 5 bases, and 9 bases separated the two germline ends. This CDR3 is 14 amino acids long. Germline CDR1 reads SEHNR; CDR2 reads FQNEAQ (reference sequence). The CDR3 DNA follows: TGTGCCAGCAGCTTAGACGGATTCTATCAGCCCCAGCATTTT. Translated: CASSLDGFYQPQHF.

The chain joins TRBV9 to TRBJ1-5; D call uncertain. Germline loops: CDR1 SGDLS, CDR2 YYNGEE. The CDR3 runs to 13 residues. Trimming stripped 0 bases from V and 5 bases from J, with 6 bases between. This CDR3 is CASSVGVDQPQHF. The CDR3 nucleotides are TGTGCCAGCAGCGTAGGGGTTGATCAGCCCCAGCATTTT.

The rearrangement links TRBV9 to TRBJ2-3; 13 nucleotides align to TRBD2. The CDR3 sequence is 16 residues long. V trimming: 4 bases; J trimming: 1 base; junction bases outside the gene matches: 3. Looked up from germline, CDR1 is SGDLS and CDR2 is YYNGEE. The CDR3 DNA follows: TGTGCCAGCAGCCTCGGGACTAGCGGGGGCACAGATACGCAGTATTTT. This translates into CASSLGTSGGTDTQYF.